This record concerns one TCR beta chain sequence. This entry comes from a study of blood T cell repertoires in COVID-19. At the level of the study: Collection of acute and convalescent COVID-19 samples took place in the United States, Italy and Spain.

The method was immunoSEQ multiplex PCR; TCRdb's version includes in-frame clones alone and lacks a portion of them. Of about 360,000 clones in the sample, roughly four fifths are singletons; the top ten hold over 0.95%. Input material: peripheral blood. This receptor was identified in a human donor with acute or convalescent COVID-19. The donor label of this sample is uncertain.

The CDR3 region has the DNA TGTGCCAGCAGTTTACCCCTGCAGGGGGCTAGTGGGCTGTTTTTT. Translated, it gives CASSLPLQGASGLFF. The chain employs TRBV28 and TRBJ1-4, with 8 bases aligning to TRBD1. CDR3 length: 15 residues. Trimming at V came to 2 bases and at J to 14 bases, leaving 13 bases not matched to a gene. Germline V gives CDR1 MDHEN, CDR2 SYDVKM.